This T cell receptor beta chain emerged from a study of CD8+ T cells in alopecia areata. As to this clone: Its antigen remains unknown.

The treatment is: oral pan-JAK inhibitor, 5-10 mg twice daily. PBMC-derived CD4+ and CD8+ T cells were sorted. cDNA reverse transcribed from extracted RNA served as the sequencing template. TCRdb keeps only in-frame clones here, not all; method: immunoSEQ multiplex PCR. Of roughly 98,000 clones listed, roughly two thirds were seen once; the top ten hold around 15%. Trimming removed 0 bases at V and 9 bases at J, with 9 bases between. CDR3 size: 13 residues. Looked up from germline, CDR1 is PRHDT and CDR2 is FYEKMQ (reference sequence). Study results and caveats: One nonresponder leaves baseline CD8+ expansion's link to response uncertain.

The J gene is TRBJ2-1, the V gene TRBV13, with D uncertain. This specimen was CD8+ T cells sorted from blood, taken at week 4, from a patient treated with tofacitinib. The TCR was taken from a human donor with alopecia areata. In DNA, the CDR3 is TGTGCCAGCAGCTTAGGCCGGGCGGCTGAGCAGTTCTTC. Its protein product is CASSLGRAAEQFF.